This paragraph reports one T cell receptor (beta chain). Its antigen has not been determined. Base qualities are not provided; no much larger clone lies one nucleotide away. This sample was taken from a study of OX40 agonist ivuxolimab in advanced cancers. About the full investigation: Ivuxolimab was a fully human IgG2 agonistic monoclonal antibody targeting the costimulatory receptor OX40 (CD134). The paper reports the monotherapy dose-escalation portion (N = 52 patients) of the phase I ivuxolimab trial. Three dose-escalation patients achieved partial responses, one with hepatocellular carcinoma and two with cutaneous melanoma. Intravenous ivuxolimab was administered to patients every 2 weeks at six dose levels: 0.01, 0.1, 0.3, 1.5, 3 and 10 mg/kg. Prior anti-PD-1, anti-PD-L1 or anti-CTLA-4 therapy was permitted, and 30% to 50% of dose-escalation patients had received checkpoint inhibitors. Among the approximately 54 dose-escalation patients, about 19 had hepatocellular carcinoma, some 15 melanoma, 9 renal cell carcinoma and 9 head and neck cancer. The purpose of peripheral TCRbeta sequencing was to test whether ivuxolimab changed TCR sequence diversity and led to clonal T-cell expansion. In the dose-escalation cohort, more than 75% of patients were male, and the mean age was roughly 60 years, with a range of about 23 to 80.

Genomic DNA was isolated from the sorted cells so that the TCRbeta CDR3 region could be sequenced. The immunoSEQ Assay was used for sequencing of TCRbeta CDR3 regions. TCRdb took this table from immuneACCESS and kept in-frame rearrangements with V and J called. Such tables lack part of the clones; where checked against another copy, unresolved V genes explain under half of the gap, and the rest is unexplained. The sample table contains roughly 67,000 clones; only one count was recorded for 86% of them. The ten largest make up under 0.85% of the sample. Summary of the overall study and its limitations: In the 0.1-3.0 mg/kg groups, partial responders were among the patients with the lowest normalized peripheral clonal expansion, particularly in CD8+ T cells. After ivuxolimab, more expanded clones were found on average in CD8+ T cells than in CD4+ T cells. The antigen specificity of the clonally expanded peripheral T cells was not determined. Low levels of normalized T-cell clonal expansion were also seen in some nonresponding patients. At doses of 0.1 to 3.0 mg/kg, clonal expansion of both CD4+ and CD8+ blood T cells was observed from baseline to week 6.

The trial excluded patients who had a history of autoimmune disease or who were on systemic immunosuppression. Peripheral blood for TCR sequencing was drawn from every dose cohort at baseline, at cycle 4 day 1 and at cycle 7 day 1. The samples were drawn from a first-in-human, open-label, multicenter phase I dose-escalation trial of ivuxolimab. Adults with locally advanced or metastatic melanoma, renal cell carcinoma, hepatocellular carcinoma or head and neck squamous cell carcinoma were enrolled in the trial. Before TCR sequencing, CD4+ T cells and CD8+ T cells were sorted from peripheral blood as separate populations. The source was CD4+ or CD8+ T cells sorted from blood, collected in a trial of the OX40 agonist ivuxolimab. This TCR came from an adult with an advanced solid tumor such as melanoma, head and neck, liver or kidney cancer.

The nucleotides are TGTGCCAGCAGTGAGGGACAGGGCCAAGAGACCCAGTACTTC. Protein translation: CASSEGQGQETQYF. Recombination connected TRBV6-1 to TRBJ2-5; 9 bases in the junction line up with TRBD1. In the germline V gene, CDR1 corresponds to MNHNS and CDR2 to SASEGT. Including the terminal cysteine and phenylalanine, the CDR3 comprises 14 residues. Only the CDR3 region is kept as DNA, spanning 42 bases read in frame from base 1. V is cut back by 3 bases and J by 1 base, with 0 bases in the junction unmatched.